This T cell receptor (beta chain) was retrieved from a study of T cells in Graves' hyperthyroidism and ophthalmopathy (dated by TCRdb to the late 2010s). Background for the entire study: Peripheral blood samples were taken at the time of initial diagnosis, prior to any treatment. To identify distinguishing TCR V-J signatures, a discovery cohort of about 100 patients was used, comprising 43 with Graves' ophthalmopathy and roughly 60 with stable Graves' hyperthyroidism. Whether ophthalmopathy could be predicted prospectively was tested in an independent validation cohort made up of about 20 hyperthyroidism patients plus 17 patients who later progressed to ophthalmopathy. The roughly 94 discovery patients were randomly split 7:3 into training and test sets. Thyroid tissue and blood T-cell repertoires from about six Graves' hyperthyroidism patients were also compared in the study. Following sampling, methimazole starting at 30 mg daily was given to hyperthyroidism patients, and high-dose intravenous methylprednisolone was given to ophthalmopathy patients. According to the paper, TCR Vbeta CDR3 sequencing was carried out on 135 peripheral blood samples, which came from fewer than 50 ophthalmopathy, under 80 hyperthyroidism and roughly 17 progressor patients. Study-wide conclusions, independent of this receptor: A model built on a 13 V-J signature distinguished ophthalmopathy from stable hyperthyroidism, reaching 85% to 90% sensitivity and around 81% specificity in cross-validation and 80%/75% in testing. In validation, the model predicted progression to ophthalmopathy with just under 71% sensitivity and approximately 78% specificity, a median of around 6.6 months before onset. Most expanded thyroid clonotypes (frequency above 0.001) were also detected in blood, a finding suggesting that blood repertoires may reflect thyroid immune responses. No statistical method was used to set the sample size in advance, and investigators knew the group allocation.

This clonotype was found many times. Its recognized antigen is unknown. One base away there is no much larger clone; base qualities are not given. Ophthalmopathy patients had moderately to severely active disease, Clinical Activity Score of at least 3, NOSPECS grade of at least 4, and duration under 3 months. Patients with uncontrolled infections, other autoimmune diseases, pregnancy or lactation were excluded. Diagnoses were established on the basis of clinical symptoms, serum thyroxine and TRAb, thyroid ultrasound, and orbital computed tomography. PBMCs were separated from 7.5 to 10 ml of fresh peripheral blood using Ficoll-Paque density gradient centrifugation. Total RNA was extracted with Trizol reagent, and quality was checked on an Agilent 2100 Bioanalyzer. Trimming removed 8 bases from V and 1 base from J, leaving 7 bases between the germline ends. The CDR3 runs 12 residues from the cysteine to the phenylalanine. Solely the CDR3 DNA is kept, with 36 bases framed from the first base. CDR1 and CDR2 (ENHRY, SYGVKD) derive from the germline V gene.

The TCR beta CDR3 regions were amplified from RNA transcripts. The TCR CDR3 was subjected to a first round of RT-PCR using the HTBI primer set and the Qiagen OneStep RT-PCR kit. The libraries were constructed in a second round of multiplex PCR and then size-selected and purified. Libraries were sequenced paired-end with 100 bp reads on an Illumina HiSeq2000. Under the source paper's analysis protocol: SOAPnuke was used to process the raw data, removing reads that contained adapters or uncalled bases, had a mean Phred below 15, or lacked an exact match to the constant primer or identifier. High-quality paired reads were merged using COPE v1.2.5, and each unique nucleotide sequence was defined as a clonotype. MiTCR v1.1 was used to align clonotypes to the IMGT TRBV, TRBD and TRBJ reference segments. Only V-J combinations with frequency above 0.0001, covering about 99% of repertoires, were analysed. The TCS score was defined as F50 (clonal expansion) divided by E x V (chaos), with BLOSUM62-based TCRdist calculated between CDR3 peptides within each V-J. Welch's t-statistics and random forest reduced 514 V-J features to around 14, which were used in a naive Bayes classifier (R e1071). Using fastp at Q25 and MiXCR, TCRdb reprocessed the public reads and kept productive beta chains. All rows with the same CDR3 protein become a single entry with the most common DNA and genes. None of the V and J calls come from the authors' own analysis; TCRdb made them. The sample includes nearly 600,000 distinct CDR3 sequences, with 14% observed a single time. The ten biggest clones cover roughly 7% of the sample.

Here the chain combines TRBV10-3 and TRBJ2-3; TRBD2 is possibly the D segment (5 matching bases). This clonotype originated in a woman between 18 and 30 years old with Graves' ophthalmopathy. Input material: blood. The sequenced DNA: TGTGCCATCGGCGGGCGCACAGATACGCAGTATTTT. It encodes CAIGGRTDTQYF.